This is a list of T cell receptor beta chains from one sample in a study of blood T cell repertoires in COVID-19. Repertoires were generated with immunoSEQ multiplex PCR, while TCRdb's copy carries only in-frame clones and drops some. Among 150,000 to 200,000 clones listed, about 90% were seen once. Sequencing used peripheral blood. Source of these receptors: a woman in her 70s with acute or convalescent COVID-19. Each CDR3 is given with its conserved first and last residue. The D gene is left open where the match is weak. Clone size appears in some rows only: once, few, many, or a class for an expanded clone.

j_call d_call v_call clone_size cdr3_aa cdr3_nt
TRBJ1-2 NA TRBV19 once CASSDLGGYGYTF TGTGCCAGTAGTGATCTGGGAGGCTATGGCTACACCTTC
TRBJ1-3 NA TRBV7-2 NA CASSSARTGFSSSGNTIYF TGTGCCAGCAGCTCCGCCAGAACCGGGTTCAGCAGCTCTGGAAACACCATATATTTT
TRBJ1-5 NA TRBV10-3 NA CAISEGQYSNQPQHF TGTGCCATCAGTGAGGGGCAGTATAGCAATCAGCCCCAGCATTTT
TRBJ2-3 TRBD1 TRBV9 NA CASSVRGLTDTQYF TGTGCCAGCAGCGTCAGGGGGCTGACAGATACGCAGTATTTT
TRBJ1-3 NA TRBV19 few CASSDRYSGNTIYF TGTGCCAGTAGCGACAGGTACTCTGGAAACACCATATATTTT
TRBJ2-1 TRBD2 TRBV27 NA CASSFLAGGLTYNEQFF TGTGCCAGCAGTTTCCTAGCGGGAGGGCTGACCTACAATGAGCAGTTCTTC
TRBJ1-1 NA TRBV2 NA CASNVQGTNTEAFF TGTGCCAGCAACGTACAGGGCACGAACACTGAAGCTTTCTTT
TRBJ2-1 TRBD2 TRBV6-5 NA CASSYQAGVRNEQFF TGTGCCAGCAGTTACCAAGCGGGAGTTCGCAATGAGCAGTTCTTC
TRBJ2-2 TRBD1 TRBV7-2 NA CASSSYRGSSGELFF TGTGCCAGCAGCTCCTACAGGGGTAGTTCCGGGGAGCTGTTTTTT
TRBJ2-1 NA TRBV9 NA CASSLGSTSYNEQFF TGTGCCAGCAGCCTCGGGAGTACGTCCTACAATGAGCAGTTCTTC
TRBJ1-2 TRBD1 TRBV28 few CASSDYRDRGFGYTF TGTGCCAGCAGTGATTATCGGGACAGGGGATTTGGCTACACCTTC
TRBJ2-1 TRBD2 TRBV7-9 once CASSLDSAGVGQFF TGTGCCAGCAGCTTAGATTCCGCGGGAGTTGGGCAGTTCTTC
TRBJ2-7 NA TRBV6-6 NA CASNYGLKDISYEQYF TGTGCCAGCAACTACGGACTAAAGGACATCTCCTACGAGCAGTACTTC
TRBJ1-4 NA TRBV4-1 NA CASSQVRDRPNEKLFF TGCGCCAGCAGCCAAGTCAGAGACAGACCTAATGAAAAACTGTTTTTT
TRBJ2-1 TRBD2 TRBV7-9 NA CASTLAGFVSGEQFF TGTGCCAGCACCCTAGCGGGCTTCGTATCGGGTGAGCAGTTCTTC
TRBJ2-7 NA TRBV4-3 NA CASSQGSDTLTQYF TGCGCCAGCAGCCAAGGATCGGACACGCTCACGCAGTACTTC
TRBJ1-1 NA TRBV19 once CASSTPGGQNTEAFF TGTGCCAGTAGTACCCCAGGCGGACAGAACACTGAAGCTTTCTTT
TRBJ2-7 TRBD2 TRBV12-3/TRBV12-4 NA CASSSLAGGEQYF TGTGCCAGCAGTTCCTTAGCGGGAGGCGAGCAGTACTTC
TRBJ1-6 NA TRBV19 NA CASSQGHQKPLHF TGTGCCAGTAGTCAGGGACACCAAAAACCCCTCCACTTT
TRBJ2-3 TRBD2 TRBV5-5 NA CASRTSGSFADTQYF TGTGCCAGCAGGACTAGCGGGAGTTTCGCAGATACGCAGTATTTT
TRBJ1-4 NA TRBV29-1 NA CSVREGANEKLFF TGCAGCGTTAGGGAGGGGGCTAATGAAAAACTGTTTTTT
TRBJ1-5 TRBD1 TRBV29-1 few CSVGTGLNNQPQHF TGCAGCGTTGGGACAGGGCTTAACAATCAGCCCCAGCATTTT
TRBJ1-4 NA TRBV9 once CASSVEGRGGVEKLFF TGTGCCAGCAGCGTAGAAGGGAGGGGAGGTGTGGAAAAACTGTTTTTT
TRBJ1-4 NA TRBV27 NA CASSPSLRGRNEKLFF TGTGCCAGCAGTCCCTCCCTCAGGGGCCGAAATGAAAAACTGTTTTTT
TRBJ1-1 NA TRBV6-6 NA CASSSGWTAGTEAFF TGTGCCAGCAGTTCAGGATGGACAGCAGGCACTGAAGCTTTCTTT
TRBJ2-7 TRBD2 TRBV5-5 NA CASKAGVSYEQYF TGTGCCAGTAAAGCGGGAGTATCGTACGAGCAGTACTTC
TRBJ2-7 NA TRBV6-5 NA CATNGGAYEQYF TGTGCCACTAATGGAGGGGCCTACGAGCAGTACTTC
TRBJ2-2 TRBD2 TRBV5-1 NA CASSFTGPGGANTGELFF TGCGCCAGCAGCTTTACGGGGCCCGGGGGGGCGAACACCGGGGAGCTGTTTTTT
TRBJ2-7 NA TRBV7-9 NA CASSGSPGSLGEQYF TGTGCCAGCAGCGGATCCCCAGGATCTTTAGGCGAGCAGTACTTC
TRBJ1-3 TRBD1 TRBV6-5 few CASSSIMTGAGNTIYF TGTGCCAGCAGTTCCATTATGACAGGGGCTGGAAACACCATATATTTT
TRBJ1-5 NA TRBV6-2/TRBV6-3 NA CASSLEVTGNQPQHF TGTGCCAGCAGTTTAGAGGTAACAGGGAATCAGCCCCAGCATTTT
TRBJ1-2 NA TRBV24-1 NA CATSRAGIPESNYGYTF TGTGCCACCAGCCGAGCCGGGATCCCTGAATCTAACTATGGCTACACCTTC
TRBJ1-2 NA TRBV27 few CASSLSPANYGYTF TGTGCCAGCAGTTTAAGTCCAGCTAACTATGGCTACACCTTC
TRBJ2-5 TRBD2 TRBV18 NA CASSPPSGGAETQYF TGTGCCAGCTCACCACCGAGCGGGGGGGCGGAGACCCAGTACTTC
TRBJ1-5 TRBD1 TRBV6-5 NA CASSITGEYQPQHF TGTGCCAGCAGTATCACAGGGGAATATCAGCCCCAGCATTTT
TRBJ2-5 TRBD2 TRBV11-1 NA CASSPGGMETQYF TGTGCCAGCAGCCCCGGGGGGATGGAGACCCAGTACTTC
TRBJ2-1 TRBD1 TRBV29-1 NA CSAPGQDYNEQFF TGCAGCGCCCCGGGACAGGATTACAATGAGCAGTTCTTC
TRBJ2-1 NA TRBV30 NA CAWSPQHYNEQFF TGTGCCTGGAGTCCACAACATTACAATGAGCAGTTCTTC
TRBJ1-5 TRBD1 TRBV19 NA CASSAGGNVGNQPQHF TGTGCCAGTAGTGCAGGGGGAAATGTTGGCAATCAGCCCCAGCATTTT
TRBJ2-1 NA TRBV29-1 NA CSVVGGGDGGSYNEQFF TGCAGCGTTGTTGGGGGCGGGGACGGGGGGTCCTACAATGAGCAGTTCTTC
TRBJ1-3 NA TRBV9 NA CASSVDWSVGNTIYF TGTGCCAGCAGCGTAGACTGGTCCGTTGGAAACACCATATATTTT
TRBJ1-3 NA TRBV11-2 NA CASSLDRAHSGNTIYF TGTGCCAGCAGCTTAGACAGGGCGCACTCTGGAAACACCATATATTTT
TRBJ2-7 TRBD1 TRBV7-9 NA CASSWTGDKMGEQYF TGTGCCAGCAGCTGGACAGGCGATAAGATGGGCGAGCAGTACTTC
TRBJ1-1 NA TRBV11-2 NA CASSLEREAFF TGTGCCAGCAGCTTAGAGAGGGAAGCTTTCTTT
TRBJ1-5 TRBD1 TRBV10-3 NA CAISPGQGSNQPQHF TGTGCCATCAGTCCAGGACAGGGAAGCAATCAGCCCCAGCATTTT
TRBJ1-1 NA TRBV12-5 NA CASGIDTSNTEAFF TGTGCTAGTGGTATCGACACATCGAACACTGAAGCTTTCTTT
TRBJ2-5 TRBD2 TRBV7-2 once CASSLSPPGGTQYF TGTGCCAGCAGCTTATCCCCACCGGGGGGGACCCAGTACTTC
TRBJ1-1 NA TRBV19 NA CASEKTVNTEAFF TGTGCCAGCGAGAAGACAGTAAACACTGAAGCTTTCTTT
TRBJ2-7 NA TRBV7-9 NA CASSLGGTLSYEQYF TGTGCCAGCAGCCTCGGGGGGACATTATCCTACGAGCAGTACTTC
TRBJ2-7 NA TRBV7-9 NA CASSFGESYEQYF TGTGCCAGCAGCTTCGGTGAGTCCTACGAGCAGTACTTC
TRBJ2-7 NA TRBV21-1 NA CASSPPGLNYEQYF TGTGCCAGCAGCCCACCGGGACTGAATTACGAGCAGTACTTC
TRBJ1-5 NA TRBV7-2 NA CASSLAAGLYQPQHF TGTGCCAGCAGCTTAGCGGCCGGACTATATCAGCCCCAGCATTTT
TRBJ2-1 NA TRBV9 NA CASSQRASRTNEQFF TGTGCCAGCAGTCAGCGGGCATCACGGACCAATGAGCAGTTCTTC
TRBJ2-5 TRBD2 TRBV9 once CASSVEAGGETQYF TGTGCCAGCAGCGTAGAAGCGGGGGGTGAGACCCAGTACTTC
TRBJ1-3 NA TRBV21-1 NA CASRGVLSGTFGNTIYF TGTGCCAGCAGGGGAGTATTATCGGGAACCTTCGGGAACACCATATATTTT
TRBJ2-1 NA TRBV12-3/TRBV12-4 NA CASSLLTAGEQFF TGTGCCAGCAGTTTACTGACAGCCGGTGAGCAGTTCTTC